This TCR beta chain appears in the sequencing data of a study of cytomegalovirus exposure and HLA in healthy donors. Study results and caveats: A few of the chains that were CMV-associated were confirmed in vitro to be specific for CMV antigens.

The study ran its PCR with 60 Vbeta and 13 Jbeta primers. TCRdb keeps only in-frame clones here, not all; method: immunoSEQ multiplex PCR. Of about 240,000 clones in the sample, 81% are singletons; the top ten hold around 8.6%. This CDR3 contains 15 residues. Trimming pared 0 bases from V and 8 bases from J, leaving 13 bases between. The V gene's germline CDR1 is MRHNA and CDR2 SNTAGT. As for this clone: Its antigen is unknown.

V is TRBV6-4 and J is TRBJ2-2, with D possibly matching TRBD2 (6 bases). The sample was PBMCs. The TCR was taken from a woman in her sixties or seventies in good health and CMV-seropositive. The CDR3 region has the DNA TGTGCCAGCAGTGACTCCTTCACGGGAGCAGGGGAGCTGTTTTTT. This sequence encodes CASSDSFTGAGELFF.